This TCR beta chain emerged from a study of blood T cell repertoires in COVID-19. On the study more broadly: Sample material is recorded as cDNA or gDNA derived from T cells, B-cell-depleted T cells, or PBMCs.

Looked up from germline, CDR1 is SNHLY and CDR2 is FYNNEI. This CDR3 spans 12 amino acids. V was cut by 2 bases and J by 5 bases, with 6 bases left in between. Assay used: immunoSEQ multiplex PCR; TCRdb lists only in-frame clones, some missing. The sample has around 200,000 clones, about nine tenths seen once. The chain couples TRBV2 to TRBJ1-2; D is undetermined. The sequenced sample consisted of peripheral blood. This TCR derives from a young man with active or convalescent COVID-19. The CDR3 coding sequence is TGTGCCAGCAGTGAAAACAAGTATGGCTACACCTTC. Its protein is CASSENKYGYTF. Complete variable domain (other parts from reference TRBV2 and TRBJ1-2): EPEVTQTPSHQVTQMGQEVILRCVPISNHLYFYWYRQILGQKVEFLVSFYNNEISEKSEIFDDQFSVERPDGSNFTLKIRSTKLEDSAMYFCASSENKYGYTFGSGTRLTVV.